The 26 T cell receptor beta chains below all came from one sample that was sequenced in a study of CD8+ T cells in alopecia areata. Once RNA had been extracted, it was reverse transcribed into cDNA to act as the sequencing template. Assay used: immunoSEQ multiplex PCR; TCRdb lists only in-frame clones, some missing. Of hundreds of thousands of clones listed, about 62% are singletons. Regarding treatment: oral pan-JAK inhibitor, 5-10 mg twice daily. The specimen was CD4+ T cells sorted from blood, collected around week 54, from a patient treated with tofacitinib. The receptors here all came from a human donor with alopecia areata.

The rearrangement joins TRBV5-1 to TRBJ2-7; TRBD1 might be the D (5 bases). The CDR3 sequence is 14 residues long. Germline lookup yields CDR1 SGHRS and CDR2 YFSETQ. Trimming stripped 4 bases from V and 2 bases from J, with 13 bases between. The CDR3 DNA reads as TGCGCCAGCAGCCCGGCTCGACAGACCTACGAGCAGTACTTC. It codes for CASSPARQTYEQYF.

The chain has TRBV18 and TRBJ2-3; no firm D call. Germline CDR1 and CDR2: KGHSH and LQKENI. Trimming took off 8 bases at V and 4 bases at J, with 16 bases between the two ends. The CDR3 runs to 14 residues. The DNA of the CDR3 is TGTGCCAGCCCATCTAACCAGTCGGCAGATACGCAGTATTTT. It codes for CASPSNQSADTQYF.

This chain connects TRBV5-1 to TRBJ2-7; perhaps TRBD2 as D (6 bases). The germline CDR1 and CDR2 sequences are SGHRS and YFSETQ. V lost 0 bases and J lost 7, with 17 bases in between. The CDR3 extends over 15 amino acids. The DNA for the CDR3 is TGCGCCAGCAGCTTGGAGTTAGCGGTGGGGTCGGAGCAGTACTTC. Its protein is CASSLELAVGSEQYF.

The table lists this clone with a count of one. The chain is built from TRBV6-5 and TRBJ2-5, with D possibly matching TRBD1 (5 bases). The CDR3 runs 15 residues. The V gene's germline CDR1 is MNHEY and CDR2 SVGAGI. Trimming shortened V by 3 bases and J by 4 bases, and 15 bases separated the two germline ends. This chain's CDR3 is CASSYVAGWGETQYF. The CDR3 bases are TGTGCCAGCAGTTATGTGGCAGGGTGGGGAGAGACCCAGTACTTC.

This clone came up a few times. The J gene is TRBJ1-5, the V gene TRBV16, with a tentative D call TRBD1 (5 bases). This CDR3 contains 15 residues. Germline V CDR1 and CDR2: KGHSY, FQNENV. Trimming left V 0 bases short and J 0 bases short, with 6 bases between. Here the CDR3 DNA reads TGTGCCAGCAGCCAATCGACAGATAGCAATCAGCCCCAGCATTTT. This encodes CASSQSTDSNQPQHF.

Notes on this clone: This specimen includes other DNA sequences encoding the same CDR3. The rearrangement joins TRBV29-1 to TRBJ2-5; no reliable D call. The CDR3 has 12 residues. With 5 bases removed from V and 2 bases from J, the gap between germline ends came to 9 bases. CDR1 SQVTM and CDR2 ANQGSEA come from the germline V gene. CDR3: CSVRDGQETQYF. The CDR3 region has the DNA TGCAGCGTTCGTGACGGACAAGAGACCCAGTACTTC.

In this sample, this clone turned up once. Additional DNA sequences in this sample encode the identical CDR3. The chain has TRBV30 and TRBJ1-1; maybe TRBD1 (5 bases). The V gene lost 5 bases and the J gene lost 3 bases, with 10 bases spanning the gap. The germline V gene encodes CDR1 GTSNPN and CDR2 SVGIG (reference sequence). The CDR3 is made up of 12 amino acids. Written as DNA, the CDR3 is TGTGCCTGGGGGGACCGAGACACTGAAGCTTTCTTT. Residues: CAWGDRDTEAFF.

In the case of this clone: This specimen includes other DNA sequences encoding the same CDR3. CDR3 in amino acids: CASSLLGNEQFF. The DNA of the CDR3 is TGCGCCAGCAGCTTGTTAGGGAATGAGCAGTTCTTC. The gene calls are TRBV5-1 and TRBJ2-1; D is unclear. The length of the CDR3 is 12 residues. V lost 1 base, J lost 7 bases, and 6 bases lay in between. Germline V gene sequence: CDR1 SGHRS, CDR2 YFSETQ.

The chain uses TRBV30 and TRBJ1-2, with D perhaps matching TRBD1 (5 bases). The CDR3 spans 12 residues. Trimming stripped 0 bases from V and 8 bases from J, with 10 bases between. The germline CDR1 and CDR2 sequences are GTSNPN and SVGIG (reference sequence). CDR3 nucleotides: TGTGCCTGGAGTGTAGGGGTCGGGGGCTACACCTTC. Its protein is CAWSVGVGGYTF.

The chain uses TRBV25-1 and TRBJ1-2; D gene unclear. There are 14 residues in the CDR3. V was pared by 3 bases and J by 3 bases, with 11 bases between. From germline, CDR1 is MGHDK and CDR2 SYGVNS. The DNA for the CDR3 is TGTGCCAGCAGTGATATGGGGAGGGACTATGGCTACACCTTC. It is translated as CASSDMGRDYGYTF.

This chain uses TRBV15 with TRBJ2-3, with 12 bases identical to TRBD2. The CDR3 loop spans 17 amino acids. CDR1 is LNHNV, CDR2 YYDKDF, per germline (reference sequence). The junction had 8 bases not matched to a gene; V was cut back by 5 bases and J by 2 bases. CDR3 DNA sequence: TGTGCCACCAGCGGACCGACTAGCGGGGGTACCACAGATACGCAGTATTTT. This encodes CATSGPTSGGTTDTQYF. Variable domain in full (rest from reference TRBV15 and TRBJ2-3): DAMVIQNPRYQVTQFGKPVTLSCSQTLNHNVMYWYQQKSSQAPKLLFHYYDKDFNNEADTPDNFQSRRPNTSFCFLDIRSPGLGDTAMYLCATSGPTSGGTTDTQYFGPGTRLTVL.

The rearrangement links TRBV2 to TRBJ2-1; D remains ambiguous. V lost 3 bases to trimming and J lost 6 bases, with 12 bases between them. Germline V CDR1 and CDR2: SNHLY, FYNNEI. The CDR3 consists of 14 residues. In nucleotides, the CDR3 is TGTGCCAGCAGTGATTCCACTCATAGCAATGAGCAGTTCTTC. Residues: CASSDSTHSNEQFF. The variable domain in full, with the rest retrieved from reference TRBV2 and TRBJ2-1, is EPEVTQTPSHQVTQMGQEVILRCVPISNHLYFYWYRQILGQKVEFLVSFYNNEISEKSEIFDDQFSVERPDGSNFTLKIRSTKLEDSAMYFCASSDSTHSNEQFFGPGTRLTVL.

This clone has only one observation. The CDR3 coding sequence is TGTGCCTGGAAGACTAGCTCTGGGGCCAACGTCCTGACTTTC. Protein: CAWKTSSGANVLTF. The chain carries TRBV30 and TRBJ2-6, with D perhaps TRBD2 (6 bases). With 4 bases removed from V and 0 bases from J, the gap between germline ends came to 7 bases. The CDR3 is 14 amino acids. Germline V lookup: CDR1 GTSNPN, CDR2 SVGIG (reference sequence).

This clone has a handful of counts. The sample has other DNA sequences that encode this CDR3 too. The chain has TRBV7-2 and TRBJ2-3; D remains ambiguous. V was cut by 0 bases and J by 2 bases, with 0 bases left in between. Germline CDR1 SGHTA, CDR2 FQGNSA. The CDR3 contains 12 residues. The CDR3 spells CASSLATDTQYF. The DNA for the CDR3 is TGTGCCAGCAGCTTAGCCACAGATACGCAGTATTTT. The complete variable domain, with remaining parts taken from reference TRBV7-2 and TRBJ2-3, reads GAGVSQSPSNKVTEKGKDVELRCDPISGHTALYWYRQSLGQGLEFLIYFQGNSAPDKSGLPSDRFSAERTGGSVSTLTIQRTQQEDSAVYLCASSLATDTQYFGPGTRLTVL.

The rearrangement links TRBV4-1 to TRBJ1-2; D remains unclear. Per germline, CDR1 MGHRA and CDR2 YSYEKL. CDR3 length equals 13 residues. V lost 3 bases and J 8 bases, leaving 13 bases between the germline ends. The CDR3, as DNA: TGCGCCAGCAGCCAGTTCCGCAGAGGAGGCTACACCTTC. It encodes CASSQFRRGGYTF.

V gene TRBV9 combines with J gene TRBJ1-1, with a weak D call TRBD1 (6 bases). Germline CDR1 is SGDLS and CDR2 is YYNGEE. The CDR3 runs to 13 residues. The V gene lost 4 bases and the J gene lost 6 bases, with 13 bases spanning the gap. CDR3 in amino acids: CASSPTGFAEAFF. The CDR3 nucleotides are TGTGCCAGCAGCCCGACAGGTTTCGCTGAAGCTTTCTTT.

The sample holds one count of this clone. The chain recombines TRBV5-1 with TRBJ1-2; 8 bases are shared with TRBD1. The V gene end was trimmed by 0 bases and the J gene end by 4 bases; junction bases not matched to a gene: 5. Germline CDR1 and CDR2: SGHRS and YFSETQ. The CDR3 runs 15 residues. The CDR3 here is CASSLGGQGSYGYTF. In DNA, the CDR3 is TGCGCCAGCAGCTTGGGAGGACAGGGTAGCTATGGCTACACCTTC. The whole variable domain, remainder taken from reference TRBV5-1 and TRBJ1-2, is KAGVTQTPRYLIKTRGQQVTLSCSPISGHRSVSWYQQTPGQGLQFLFEYFSETQRNKGNFPGRFSGRQFSNSRSEMNVSTLELGDSALYLCASSLGGQGSYGYTFGSGTRLTVV.

The rearrangement uses TRBV29-1 and TRBJ1-3; D is perhaps TRBD1 (5 bases). CDR1 and CDR2 (germline): SQVTM, ANQGSEA. V gave up 4 bases and J gave up 8 bases, with 12 bases separating them. The CDR3 consists of 12 residues. CDR3 in amino acids: CSVAVGGDTIYF. The DNA for the CDR3 is TGCAGCGTTGCGGTCGGGGGAGACACCATATATTTT.

The rearrangement links TRBV29-1 to TRBJ1-4, with 7 bases lining up with TRBD1. V lost 1 base to trimming and J lost 8 bases; unmatched junction nucleotides: 4. Germline loops: CDR1 SQVTM, CDR2 ANQGSEA. CDR3 length equals 13 residues. This CDR3 reads CSVEGTGREKLFF. CDR3 nucleotides: TGCAGCGTTGAAGGGACAGGTCGAGAAAAACTGTTTTTT.

The chain uses TRBV27 and TRBJ1-5, with D unclear. V dropped 6 bases and J dropped 0 bases, with 6 bases sitting between them. This CDR3 has 13 residues. Looked up from germline, CDR1 is MNHEY and CDR2 is SMNVEV (reference sequence). The CDR3 loop is CASRRNSNQPQHF. The CDR3 nucleotides read TGTGCCAGCAGAAGAAATAGCAATCAGCCCCAGCATTTT.

The chain links TRBV9 to TRBJ2-3, with TRBD2 identical over 15 bases. V trimming: 1 base; J trimming: 0 bases; junction bases outside the gene matches: 3. The CDR3 has 18 amino acids. CDR1 and CDR2 (germline): SGDLS, YYNGEE. CDR3 sequence: CASSVSGTSGGSTDTQYF. CDR3 sequence (DNA): TGTGCCAGCAGCGTATCCGGGACTAGCGGGGGGAGCACAGATACGCAGTATTTT.

This clone was observed a handful of times. The chain recombines TRBV6-5 with TRBJ2-6, with D possibly matching TRBD1 (5 bases). Germline V gene lookup returns CDR1 MNHEY and CDR2 SVGAGI. The CDR3 runs 14 residues. Trimming pared 7 bases from V and 3 bases from J, leaving 10 bases between. CDR3 DNA sequence: TGTGCCAGCACTCAGGGTAGTGGGGCCAACGTCCTGACTTTC. This sequence encodes CASTQGSGANVLTF.

At least ten counts were recorded for this clone. The chain has TRBV5-1 and TRBJ1-1; D is perhaps TRBD1 (6 bases). CDR3 size: 15 residues. Germline V gene sequence: CDR1 SGHRS, CDR2 YFSETQ. The ends were cut back, 4 bases at V and 1 base at J, with 14 bases in the middle. The chain's CDR3 is CASSIGGARNTEAFF. In DNA form, the CDR3 reads TGCGCCAGCAGCATCGGGGGGGCCAGGAACACTGAAGCTTTCTTT. The full variable domain, in which reference TRBV5-1 and TRBJ1-1 provide the parts outside the CDR3, is KAGVTQTPRYLIKTRGQQVTLSCSPISGHRSVSWYQQTPGQGLQFLFEYFSETQRNKGNFPGRFSGRQFSNSRSEMNVSTLELGDSALYLCASSIGGARNTEAFFGQGTRLTVV.

This rearrangement joins TRBV30 to TRBJ1-6; possibly TRBD1 for D (6 bases). V lost 2 bases to trimming and J lost 7 bases, with 12 bases between them. The CDR3 totals 14 residues. The V gene's germline CDR1 is GTSNPN and CDR2 SVGIG (reference sequence). Here the CDR3 reads CAWSLWGQNSPLHF. As DNA, the CDR3 is TGTGCCTGGAGTCTTTGGGGGCAAAATTCACCCCTCCACTTT.

J is TRBJ2-3 and V is TRBV9; no reliable D call. This CDR3 spans 13 amino acids. V lost 0 bases and J 3 bases, leaving 5 bases between the germline ends. The germline gives CDR1 SGDLS, CDR2 YYNGEE. The CDR3 DNA is TGTGCCAGCAGCGTAGGTTGGACAGATACGCAGTATTTT. It is translated as CASSVGWTDTQYF.

This clone was detected a few times. The rearrangement links TRBV12-5 to TRBJ2-3; D remains ambiguous. Germline-derived CDR1 and CDR2 are LGHNT and FRNRAP. The CDR3 is 13 amino acids. Trimming cost V 4 bases and J 1 base, with 6 bases left between them. CDR3 region: CASGYSRTDTQYF. Here the CDR3 DNA reads TGTGCTAGTGGTTACAGCCGCACAGATACGCAGTATTTT.